Listed below are T cell receptor beta chains from one sample, sequenced in a study of CD8 T cells in ankylosing spondylitis. Via MiXCR, TCRdb re-called the 5' RACE reads, giving one row per CDR3 protein. The sample consists of some 130,000 distinct CDR3 sequences, around 7.9% of them appearing once. The specimen sequenced was blood, either unsorted or a sorted T cell fraction (not recorded which). The source of these receptors is a female donor with ankylosing spondylitis or in good health (not recorded which). The conserved cysteine and the conserved F or W are not part of the CDR3 here.

V gene: TRBV4-2
J gene: TRBJ2-2
CDR3 protein: ASSQGGHTGELF

V gene: TRBV12-3/TRBV12-4
J gene: TRBJ1-2
CDR3 protein: ASLDLKGYGYT

V gene: TRBV24-1
J gene: TRBJ2-3
CDR3 protein: ATSDPYTDTQY

V gene: TRBV5-1
J gene: TRBJ1-1
CDR3 protein: ASSLDVGNTEAF

V gene: TRBV4-1
J gene: TRBJ1-3
CDR3 protein: ASSQERGYSGNTIY

V gene: TRBV5-1
J gene: TRBJ2-7
CDR3 protein: ASSLEFPGNEQY

V gene: TRBV4-2
J gene: TRBJ2-5
CDR3 protein: ASSQGPGPNRAQY

V gene: TRBV7-9
J gene: TRBJ2-7
CDR3 protein: ASRITGGPYEQY

V gene: TRBV20-1
J gene: TRBJ1-4
CDR3 protein: SAFRGGANEKLF

V gene: TRBV20-1
J gene: TRBJ2-2
CDR3 protein: SASRQSAAGELF

V gene: TRBV24-1
J gene: TRBJ2-2
CDR3 protein: ATSDADRGNTGELF

V gene: TRBV11-2
J gene: TRBJ2-1
CDR3 protein: ASSLTSGAAYNEQF

V gene: TRBV5-1
J gene: TRBJ2-3
CDR3 protein: ASSLAASGGATLRDTQY

V gene: TRBV5-1
J gene: TRBJ1-1
CDR3 protein: ASSLTGLGTEAF

V gene: TRBV10-3
J gene: TRBJ2-7
CDR3 protein: AISESELISNYEQY

V gene: TRBV12-3/TRBV12-4
J gene: TRBJ1-1
CDR3 protein: ASSLRSVNTEAF

V gene: TRBV2
J gene: TRBJ2-7
CDR3 protein: ASSDSGEQY

V gene: TRBV4-2
J gene: TRBJ2-1
CDR3 protein: ASSQDNLEGGPEQF

V gene: TRBV4-2
J gene: TRBJ1-1
CDR3 protein: ASSQGLIHTEAF

V gene: TRBV5-1
J gene: TRBJ2-7
CDR3 protein: ASSLRQRTALSSYEQY

V gene: TRBV6-4
J gene: TRBJ2-1
CDR3 protein: ASSDLAYNEQF

V gene: TRBV6-5
J gene: TRBJ1-3
CDR3 protein: ASRYTRDSGNTIY

V gene: TRBV7-2
J gene: TRBJ2-1
CDR3 protein: ASSFDRSYNEQF

V gene: TRBV5-1
J gene: TRBJ2-2
CDR3 protein: ASSLDVQGVTGELF

V gene: TRBV28
J gene: TRBJ2-3
CDR3 protein: ASSRGTKDTQY

V gene: TRBV5-1
J gene: TRBJ2-5
CDR3 protein: ASSLAGGRDETQY

V gene: TRBV5-5
J gene: TRBJ2-1
CDR3 protein: ASSLYSGGPYNEQF

V gene: TRBV20-1
J gene: TRBJ1-5
CDR3 protein: SARDPRGGQPQH

V gene: TRBV2
J gene: TRBJ1-1
CDR3 protein: ATLPRQGAWTEAF

V gene: TRBV24-1
J gene: TRBJ2-1
CDR3 protein: ATETDYNEQF

V gene: TRBV2
J gene: TRBJ2-3
CDR3 protein: ASSEKGGDTQY

V gene: TRBV12-3/TRBV12-4
J gene: TRBJ2-1
CDR3 protein: ASSALAGGLNEQF

V gene: TRBV7-9
J gene: TRBJ1-1
CDR3 protein: ASSPATGRNTEAF

V gene: TRBV20-1
J gene: TRBJ1-1
CDR3 protein: SARYTLNTEAF

V gene: TRBV3-1
J gene: TRBJ2-5
CDR3 protein: ASSQSPTATGETQY

V gene: TRBV5-1
J gene: TRBJ2-5
CDR3 protein: ASSTGDHPTQETQY

V gene: TRBV12-3/TRBV12-4
J gene: TRBJ2-3
CDR3 protein: ASSFGTPKGTQY

V gene: TRBV11-2
J gene: TRBJ2-3
CDR3 protein: ASSLLGGSTDTQY

V gene: TRBV7-2
J gene: TRBJ2-5
CDR3 protein: ASSLATSGGQETQY

V gene: TRBV7-9
J gene: TRBJ2-5
CDR3 protein: ASSPGVAETQY

V gene: TRBV19
J gene: TRBJ1-5
CDR3 protein: ASSPRAGTNQPQH

V gene: TRBV3-1
J gene: TRBJ2-7
CDR3 protein: ASSQALGQGYEQY

V gene: TRBV12-3/TRBV12-4
J gene: TRBJ1-6
CDR3 protein: ASSFRLSPLH

V gene: TRBV15
J gene: TRBJ1-6
CDR3 protein: ATSRDRGAAYNSPLH

V gene: TRBV20-1
J gene: TRBJ1-2
CDR3 protein: SALNRTRHYGYT

V gene: TRBV12-3/TRBV12-4
J gene: TRBJ2-1
CDR3 protein: ASSFGVGQGPNEQF

V gene: TRBV20-1
J gene: TRBJ1-1
CDR3 protein: SARESPMNTEAF

V gene: TRBV5-1
J gene: TRBJ2-5
CDR3 protein: ASSYTGTSAETQY

V gene: TRBV30
J gene: TRBJ1-5
CDR3 protein: AWSRGSNQPQH

V gene: TRBV5-1
J gene: TRBJ2-5
CDR3 protein: ASSPTPGQAQETQY

V gene: TRBV2
J gene: TRBJ2-3
CDR3 protein: ASRYPGQGPSTDTQY

V gene: TRBV3-2
J gene: TRBJ2-1
CDR3 protein: ASSPTRLAGGSYNEQF

V gene: TRBV28
J gene: TRBJ1-2
CDR3 protein: ASNLLGQGLSNYGYT

V gene: TRBV6-5
J gene: TRBJ2-2
CDR3 protein: ASSYLGNGELF

V gene: TRBV24-1
J gene: TRBJ1-5
CDR3 protein: ATSDGGSNQPQH